This T cell receptor (beta chain) was profiled in a study of siplizumab effects on memory and regulatory T cells. Study-level findings and limits: It seemed that naive T cells were more diverse than memory cells and were major contributors to the alloresponse.

The CDR3 length is 15 residues. The germline V and J ends were trimmed by 3 bases and 1 base, with 11 bases remaining between them. Germline V gives CDR1 MDHEN, CDR2 SYDVKM. Some 9.4 x 10^4 TCR templates per sample were sequenced. Clones were sequenced by immunoSEQ multiplex PCR, and TCRdb holds only the in-frame ones, with some missing. This table holds around 83,000 clones, approximately 90% found once. This clone was seen only a few times. Its antigen is still unknown. The J gene is TRBJ2-3, the V gene TRBV28; a possible D gene is TRBD2 (6 bases). The sample taken for sequencing was CD4+ T cells sorted from blood. The TCR originated in a human donor in good health. The CDR3 protein is CASSLPGEGTDTQYF. As DNA, the CDR3 is TGTGCCAGCAGTTTGCCCGGGGAGGGCACAGATACGCAGTATTTT. Based on the CDR3 plus reference TRBV28 and TRBJ2-3, the full variable domain is DVKVTQSSRYLVKRTGEKVFLECVQDMDHENMFWYRQDPGLGLRLIYFSYDVKMKEKGDIPEGYSVSREKKERFSLILESASTNQTSMYLCASSLPGEGTDTQYFGPGTRLTVL.